The 32 T cell receptor beta chains in this list originate from one sample, sequenced in a study of blood T cell repertoires in COVID-19. This table comes from immunoSEQ multiplex PCR, and its TCRdb copy is limited to in-frame clones, with some not included. The sample contains 170,000 or so clones, 84% of which appear only once. The sequencing input was peripheral blood. Source of these receptors: a man younger than 35 with active or convalescent COVID-19.

This clone was counted a single time. The chain recombines TRBV5-1 with TRBJ1-2; perhaps TRBD1 as D (6 bases). The germline V gene encodes CDR1 SGHRS and CDR2 YFSETQ. Trimming removed 0 bases at V and 2 bases at J, with 11 bases between. The CDR3 sequence is 15 residues long. The chain's CDR3 is CASSLAQGTNYGYTF. CDR3 in DNA: TGCGCCAGCAGCTTGGCCCAGGGGACGAACTATGGCTACACCTTC.

The V call is TRBV27, the J call TRBJ1-6; D gene ambiguous. Between the trimmed V and J ends, which lost 5 bases and 7 bases, there was a span of 9 bases. CDR1 is MNHEY, CDR2 SMNVEV, per germline (reference sequence). This CDR3 region has 13 residues. The CDR3 DNA follows: TGTGCCAGCAGTCCCTTCAGAAATTCACCCCTCCACTTT. Residues: CASSPFRNSPLHF.

This clone came up many times. V gene TRBV7-9 combines with J gene TRBJ1-4, with a weak D call TRBD1 (5 bases). The V and J ends lost 5 bases and 5 bases respectively, with 18 bases between them. The CDR3 is 16 residues long. Germline V lookup: CDR1 SEHNR, CDR2 FQNEAQ (reference sequence). Here the CDR3 reads CASSLRQSAANEKLFF. CDR3 in DNA: TGTGCCAGCAGCCTGAGACAGAGCGCAGCGAATGAAAAACTGTTTTTT.

This rearrangement joins TRBV28 to TRBJ2-1; TRBD2 agrees at 15 bases. V lost 4 bases and J lost 1; bases outside the gene matches: 8. Germline CDR1 is MDHEN and CDR2 is SYDVKM. The CDR3 spans 19 residues. Here the CDR3 DNA reads TGTGCCAGCAGTTGGGGACTAGCGGGAGGCCTTAGTTCCTACAATGAGCAGTTCTTC. Translation gives CASSWGLAGGLSSYNEQFF.

This clone was picked up one time. This chain links TRBV28 with TRBJ1-2; TRBD1 matches 9 bases. The junction had 2 bases not matched to a gene; V was cut back by 7 bases and J by 5 bases. Germline CDR1 is MDHEN and CDR2 is SYDVKM. The CDR3 runs to 12 residues. CDR3 sequence reads: CASTGTGYGYTF. The CDR3 DNA is TGTGCCAGCACAGGGACAGGGTATGGCTACACCTTC.

The gene calls are TRBV5-6 and TRBJ2-7, with 8 bases identical to TRBD1. The CDR3 consists of 14 residues. CDR1 and CDR2 (germline): SGHDT, YYEEEE. J gave up 4 bases and V 2 bases, and 5 bases lay outside the gene matches. This chain's CDR3 is CASSLGGQGYEQYF. As DNA, the CDR3 is TGTGCCAGCAGCTTAGGTGGACAGGGTTACGAGCAGTACTTC.

The V gene is TRBV5-1, the J gene TRBJ2-1, with TRBD2 matching 14 bases. The junction had 18 bases not matched to a gene; V was cut back by 0 bases and J by 4 bases. This CDR3 has 22 amino acids. CDR1 and CDR2 from the germline V gene are SGHRS and YFSETQ. This CDR3 is CASSLVGLIGTSGRGRYNEQFF. DNA of the CDR3: TGCGCCAGCAGCTTGGTCGGGTTGATCGGGACTAGCGGGAGAGGAAGGTACAATGAGCAGTTCTTC.

This clone was counted only a few times. The chain uses TRBV6-4 and TRBJ2-1, with 7 bases lining up with TRBD1. The CDR3 consists of 17 residues. V dropped 2 bases and J dropped 0; count of bases not matched to a gene: 7. Looked up from germline, CDR1 is MRHNA and CDR2 is SNTAGT. CDR3 amino acids: CASSDGTAPSSYNEQFF. The CDR3 DNA is TGTGCCAGCAGTGACGGGACAGCCCCGAGCTCCTACAATGAGCAGTTCTTC.

This chain links TRBV7-2 with TRBJ2-7; 10 bases match TRBD1. Germline V lookup: CDR1 SGHTA, CDR2 FQGNSA. J was trimmed by 5 bases and V by 5 bases; bases with no gene match: 9. The CDR3 consists of 15 residues. The CDR3 is CASSNPTGGRNEQYF. The CDR3 DNA reads TGTGCCAGCAGCAACCCGACAGGGGGCCGAAACGAGCAGTACTTC.

This clone occurred a few times. The chain employs TRBV27 and TRBJ1-4; D remains unclear. The CDR3 covers 15 residues. V lost 5 bases and J lost 3, with 13 bases in between. Germline V gene lookup returns CDR1 MNHEY and CDR2 SMNVEV (reference sequence). Here the CDR3 DNA reads TGTGCCAGCAGTCCACTCACCGTACCTAATGAAAAACTGTTTTTT. This sequence encodes CASSPLTVPNEKLFF.

The V and J genes are TRBV11-3 and TRBJ2-7; TRBD1 is a possible D gene (5 bases). This CDR3 comprises 13 residues. Trimming removed 4 bases from V and 4 bases from J, with 11 bases in between. CDR1 is SGHNT and CDR2 is YENEEA in the germline V gene. The CDR3: CASSSTEGYEQYF. As DNA, the CDR3 is TGTGCCAGCAGCTCGACAGAAGGATACGAGCAGTACTTC.

V usage is TRBV29-1 and J usage is TRBJ2-1; 12 nucleotides line up with TRBD1. The CDR3 covers 15 residues. CDR1 is SQVTM, CDR2 ANQGSEA, per germline. Trimming took 1 base from V and 7 from J; bases not matched to a gene: 5. The CDR3: CSVEVGTGGGNEQFF. CDR3 nucleotides: TGCAGCGTTGAAGTTGGGACAGGGGGCGGGAATGAGCAGTTCTTC.

The chain employs TRBV5-6 and TRBJ1-1, with 9 bases that match TRBD1. This CDR3 has 15 residues. Germline CDR1 SGHDT, CDR2 YYEEEE. Trimming cost V 1 base and J 5 bases; bases outside gene matches: 6. CDR3 nucleotides: TGTGCCAGCAGCTTGTTAACGGGACAGGGAACTGAAGCTTTCTTT. This codes for CASSLLTGQGTEAFF.

This chain uses TRBV7-2 with TRBJ2-1; D perhaps matches TRBD2 (6 bases). This CDR3 contains 13 residues. Per germline, CDR1 SGHTA and CDR2 FQGNSA. Trimming removed 5 bases at V and 8 bases at J, with 13 bases between. The CDR3 reads CASSLGTGDEQFF. CDR3 nucleotides: TGTGCCAGCAGCCTAGGGACGGGGGATGAGCAGTTCTTC. Based on the CDR3 plus reference TRBV7-2 and TRBJ2-1, the full variable domain is GAGVSQSPSNKVTEKGKDVELRCDPISGHTALYWYRQSLGQGLEFLIYFQGNSAPDKSGLPSDRFSAERTGGSVSTLTIQRTQQEDSAVYLCASSLGTGDEQFFGPGTRLTVL.

The chain combines TRBV7-2 with TRBJ2-2; 16 bases fit TRBD2. Germline V gives CDR1 SGHTA, CDR2 FQGNSA. Trimming at V came to 5 bases and at J to 4 bases, leaving 7 bases not matched to a gene. This CDR3 comprises 18 residues. CDR3 nucleotides: TGTGCCAGCAGCCTCCCGGGACTAGCGGGAGGGCCCACCGGGGAGCTGTTTTTT. Translating it yields CASSLPGLAGGPTGELFF.

This clone was observed many times. The rearrangement uses TRBV7-3 and TRBJ2-1, with TRBD2 matching 7 bases. Germline V CDR1 and CDR2: SGHTA, FQGTGA. V shed 5 bases and J 11 bases; nucleotides not matched to a gene: 3. The CDR3 is 11 residues long. This CDR3 is CASSPGTKQFF. As DNA, the CDR3 is TGTGCCAGCAGCCCCGGGACTAAGCAGTTCTTC.

The V call is TRBV6-6, the J call TRBJ1-6, with TRBD1 identical over 7 bases. Germline trimming cut 2 bases from V and 10 bases from J; bases unmatched to any gene: 5. Germline CDR1 MNHNY, CDR2 SVGAGI (reference sequence). This CDR3 spans 14 amino acids. The CDR3 nucleotides read TGTGCCAGCAGTTACGACAGGGCCGGATCACCCCTCCACTTT. Residues: CASSYDRAGSPLHF.

The chain uses TRBV18 and TRBJ1-1; 7 positions match TRBD1. Germline loops: CDR1 KGHSH, CDR2 LQKENI. The V and J ends lost 6 bases and 1 base, in that order; junction bases with no gene match: 11. The CDR3 contains 16 residues. In DNA form, the CDR3 reads TGTGCCAGCTCGCCCCGACAGGGTGTGCGGAACACTGAAGCTTTCTTT. Amino acids: CASSPRQGVRNTEAFF.

The genes are TRBV10-3 and TRBJ2-2; D is possibly TRBD1 (6 bases). The CDR3 has 16 residues. The V end lost 4 bases, the J end lost 1 base, and 13 bases lay between the germline ends. Per germline, CDR1 ENHRY and CDR2 SYGVKD. Here the CDR3 DNA reads TGTGCCATCAGTGGGACGGGACACCAGAACACCGGGGAGCTGTTTTTT. Amino acid sequence: CAISGTGHQNTGELFF.

The V and J genes are TRBV7-2 and TRBJ2-3; 11 nucleotides line up with TRBD2. V lost 1 base and J lost 6; bases outside the gene matches: 6. The germline CDR1 and CDR2 sequences are SGHTA and FQGNSA. The CDR3 covers 16 residues. CDR3 bases: TGTGCCAGCAGCTTAGAGGTAGCGGGAGGGCCGGATACGCAGTATTTT. Translation: CASSLEVAGGPDTQYF.

This chain uses TRBV7-6 with TRBJ2-2; D remains ambiguous. Trimming shortened V by 4 bases and J by 6 bases, and 6 bases separated the two germline ends. Germline loops: CDR1 SGHVS, CDR2 FNYEAQ. The CDR3 runs 12 residues. This chain's CDR3 is CASSYIPGELFF. The CDR3 bases are TGTGCCAGCAGCTACATTCCCGGGGAGCTGTTTTTT.

This clone showed up just once. The chain joins TRBV10-2 to TRBJ1-5, with a weak D call TRBD1 (5 bases). CDR3 length: 14 amino acids. Germline assignment: CDR1 WSHSY and CDR2 SAAADI. V lost 6 bases, J lost 3 bases, and 12 bases lay in between. The CDR3 nucleotides are TGCGCCAGCAGAGACCAGGGTAACAATCAGCCCCAGCATTTT. Translation gives CASRDQGNNQPQHF.

This clone was counted between two and nine times. V is TRBV7-9 and J is TRBJ1-6; weak D call: TRBD1 (5 bases). CDR3 length: 15 residues. V dropped 0 bases and J dropped 7 bases, with 10 bases sitting between them. The V gene's germline CDR1 is SEHNR and CDR2 FQNEAQ (reference sequence). The CDR3: CASSLALTENSPLHF. DNA for the CDR3: TGTGCCAGCAGCTTAGCGTTGACAGAAAATTCACCCCTCCACTTT. Full variable domain (remainder filled in from reference TRBV7-9 and TRBJ1-6): DTGVSQNPRHKITKRGQNVTFRCDPISEHNRLYWYRQTLGQGPEFLTYFQNEAQLEKSRLLSDRFSAERPKGSFSTLEIQRTEQGDSAMYLCASSLALTENSPLHFGNGTRLTVT.

The chain joins TRBV9 to TRBJ1-6, with a tentative D call TRBD1 (5 bases). This CDR3 is 15 amino acids long. The V gene lost 0 bases and the J gene lost 9 bases, with 13 bases spanning the gap. Per the germline V gene, CDR1 is SGDLS and CDR2 is YYNGEE. CDR3 DNA sequence: TGTGCCAGCAGCGTAGAAGCAGGGAAGGGTTCACCCCTCCACTTT. Protein: CASSVEAGKGSPLHF.

The rearrangement links TRBV3-1 (or the pseudogene TRBV3-2) to TRBJ2-1; TRBD2 matches 10 bases. Germline CDR1 reads LGHDT; CDR2 reads YNNKEL (reference sequence). V lost 1 base and J lost 5; bases outside the gene matches: 2. This CDR3 region has 15 residues. The CDR3 DNA reads TGTGCCAGCAGCCAAGCTAGCGGGAGCCACAATGAGCAGTTCTTC. Translated: CASSQASGSHNEQFF.

The chain carries TRBV15 and TRBJ2-7, with D perhaps matching TRBD1 (6 bases). The CDR3 runs to 14 residues. V lost 0 bases and J 6 bases, leaving 12 bases between the germline ends. From germline, CDR1 is LNHNV and CDR2 YYDKDF (reference sequence). The DNA for the CDR3 is TGTGCCACCAGCAGAGATGGTGGGGGCTTCGAGCAGTACTTC. It is translated as CATSRDGGGFEQYF. Full variable domain (remainder filled in from reference TRBV15 and TRBJ2-7): DAMVIQNPRYQVTQFGKPVTLSCSQTLNHNVMYWYQQKSSQAPKLLFHYYDKDFNNEADTPDNFQSRRPNTSFCFLDIRSPGLGDTAMYLCATSRDGGGFEQYFGPGTRLTVT.

V and J are TRBV27 and TRBJ2-2; TRBD1 matches at 10 bases. Unmatched junction bases numbered 4, after V lost 6 bases and J lost 6 bases. CDR1 and CDR2 from the germline V gene are MNHEY and SMNVEV (reference sequence). This CDR3 contains 14 residues. Here the CDR3 DNA reads TGTGCCAGCAGACCGACAGGGGGCCCCGGGGAGCTGTTTTTT. It is translated as CASRPTGGPGELFF.

Notes on this clone: Other DNA sequences within the sample encode an identical CDR3. The V and J genes are TRBV7-9 and TRBJ2-5; 7 nucleotides agree with TRBD1. The trim removed 5 bases at V and 2 bases at J, leaving 5 bases unmatched. The CDR3 spans 14 residues. Germline CDR1 is SEHNR and CDR2 is FQNEAQ (reference sequence). CDR3 DNA: TGTGCCAGCAGCCCAGGGACAGCTCAAGAGACCCAGTACTTC. As protein: CASSPGTAQETQYF.

The chain combines TRBV11-1 with TRBJ2-5; 10 bases agree with TRBD1. This CDR3 region has 15 residues. Germline CDR1 is SGHAT and CDR2 is FQDESV (reference sequence). J lost 0 bases, V lost 4 bases, and 2 bases had no gene match. Here the CDR3 reads CASSWDRGYQETQYF. For the CDR3, the DNA is TGTGCCAGCAGCTGGGACAGGGGTTACCAAGAGACCCAGTACTTC.

The CDR3 coding sequence is TGTGCCAGCAGTCCGTCGGTCCAAGGAGGGGGCTACACCTTC. This codes for CASSPSVQGGGYTF. J is TRBJ1-2 and V is TRBV6-4, with D uncertain. Germline lookup yields CDR1 MRHNA and CDR2 SNTAGT. The CDR3 loop spans 14 amino acids. The ends were cut back, 5 bases at V and 8 bases at J, with 18 bases in the middle.

This chain joins TRBV18 and TRBJ1-2; 9 bases fit TRBD1. Germline CDR1 and CDR2: KGHSH and LQKENI. After removal of 2 bases from V and 0 bases from J, the junction contained 7 bases not matched to a gene. The CDR3 length is 17 residues. CDR3 protein: CASSPRGQGMANYGYTF. The CDR3 nucleotides read TGTGCCAGCTCACCAAGGGGACAGGGTATGGCTAACTATGGCTACACCTTC.

The CDR3 region is CASSDSLGKSSYEQYF. For the CDR3, the DNA is TGTGCCAGCAGTGATAGTCTGGGCAAGAGCTCCTACGAGCAGTACTTC. V gene TRBV25-1 combines with J gene TRBJ2-7; D remains ambiguous. CDR1 and CDR2 (germline): MGHDK, SYGVNS. The CDR3 runs 16 residues. The germline V and J ends were trimmed by 3 bases and 0 bases, with 15 bases remaining between them.